This entry lists 23 T cell receptor beta chains sequenced from one sample in a study of blood T cells in healthy people across ages. Using a J-beta primer mix together with a sample-barcoded 5' primer, a second PCR was run for roughly 7 to 12 cycles. TCRdb processed the 5' RACE reads anew with MiXCR; each CDR3 protein has one entry. The sample consists of 630,000 or so distinct CDR3 sequences, approximately 29% of them appearing once. The source material was blood. The receptors here all came from a woman aged 80 or older in good health.

This clonotype was observed a few times. The gene calls are TRBV5-1 and TRBJ1-1, with D perhaps matching TRBD1 (5 bases). This CDR3 contains 14 residues. CDR1 is SGHRS, CDR2 YFSETQ, per germline. Trimming took off 4 bases at V and 7 bases at J, with 17 bases between the two ends. The CDR3 loop is CASSVLELGVEAFF. The CDR3 DNA reads TGCGCCAGCAGCGTGTTGGAGCTAGGGGTTGAAGCTTTCTTT.

This clonotype was counted at least ten times. V and J are TRBV5-1 and TRBJ2-7; D remains ambiguous. CDR3 length: 13 amino acids. Germline-derived CDR1 and CDR2 are SGHRS and YFSETQ. Trimming cost V 0 bases and J 1 base, with 5 bases left between them. CDR3 nucleotide sequence: TGCGCCAGCAGCTTGGTGGCATCCTACGAGCAGTACTTC. This gives the protein CASSLVASYEQYF.

This clonotype was seen many times. The chain joins TRBV18 to TRBJ2-4, with D perhaps matching TRBD1 or TRBD2 (5 bases each). The CDR3 has 14 amino acids. CDR1 KGHSH and CDR2 LQKENI come from the germline V gene. The V and J ends lost 3 bases and 1 base respectively, with 7 bases between them. CDR3 bases: TGTGCCAGCTCACCCGGGACCGCCAAAAACATTCAGTACTTC. Its protein is CASSPGTAKNIQYF.

This clonotype has more than one count but fewer than ten. The chain carries TRBV6-1 and TRBJ2-1, with 7 positions matching TRBD2. The CDR3 totals 14 residues. CDR1 and CDR2 (germline): MNHNS, SASEGT. The J segment lost 13 bases and the V segment lost 5 bases, leaving 14 bases of the junction unmatched. CDR3 in amino acids: CASSPERGGGGQFF. Here the CDR3 DNA reads TGTGCCAGCAGTCCAGAAAGGGGCGGGGGTGGCCAGTTCTTC.

Only a few counts were recorded for this clonotype. At one end, the junction sequence differs from germline, possibly due to a read error. In DNA, the CDR3 is TGTGCCAGCAGCTTGCTGCTCATTGGACAGGGTCTTCTCTCGGGGGCCAACGTCCGGACTTTC. It translates to CASSLLLIGQGLLSGANVRTF. This rearrangement joins TRBV5-6 to TRBJ2-6; 8 bases fit TRBD1. Per germline, CDR1 SGHDT and CDR2 YYEEEE. There are 21 residues in the CDR3. The variable domain in full, completed from reference TRBV5-6 and TRBJ2-6, reads DAGVTQSPTHLIKTRGQQVTLRCSPKSGHDTVSWYQQALGQGPQFIFQYYEEEERQRGNFPDRFSGHQFPNYSSELNVNALLLGDSALYLCASSLLLIGQGLLSGANVRTFGAGSRLTVL.

The chain has TRBV19 and TRBJ1-2; TRBD1 aligns across 8 bases. CDR1 is LNHDA and CDR2 is SQIVND in the germline V gene (reference sequence). The CDR3 extends over 15 amino acids. The ends lost 3 bases at V and 1 base at J; junction bases unmatched: 4. CDR3 region: CASSIGGQGNYGYTF. The CDR3 DNA reads TGTGCCAGTAGTATCGGTGGACAGGGTAACTATGGCTACACCTTC.

This clonotype was observed at least ten times. The rearrangement links TRBV20-1 to TRBJ2-7; unclear D gene. CDR3 size: 13 residues. Trimming pared 5 bases from V and 0 bases from J, leaving 11 bases between. Germline V gene lookup returns CDR1 DFQATT and CDR2 SNEGSKA (reference sequence). This CDR3 reads CSAQSQASYEQYF. The CDR3 DNA follows: TGCAGTGCTCAGTCCCAGGCCTCCTACGAGCAGTACTTC.

The sample holds many counts of this clonotype. The chain carries TRBV6-1 and TRBJ1-2; D is ambiguous. V lost 0 bases to trimming and J lost 5 bases, with 4 bases between them. Germline CDR1 is MNHNS and CDR2 is SASEGT. The CDR3 contains 12 residues. This CDR3 is CASSEAGYGYTF. CDR3 DNA: TGTGCCAGCAGTGAAGCAGGGTATGGCTACACCTTC.

This clonotype occurred a few times. The chain couples TRBV12-5 to TRBJ1-1; D remains ambiguous. Germline V gene data show CDR1 as LGHNT and CDR2 as FRNRAP. The V end was cut by 4 bases, the J end by 3 bases, with 12 bases between. The CDR3 is made up of 14 amino acids. The chain's CDR3 is CASGSPATHTEAFF. CDR3 sequence (DNA): TGTGCTAGTGGTTCTCCGGCGACACACACTGAAGCTTTCTTT.

In its sample, this clonotype was seen many times. The chain uses TRBV4-3 and TRBJ2-5; TRBD2 matches at 7 bases. Germline V lookup: CDR1 LGHNA, CDR2 YSLEER. The CDR3 sequence is 15 residues long. After removal of 0 bases from V and 1 base from J, the junction contained 2 bases not matched to a gene. The CDR3 reads CASSQELAPQETQYF. The DNA of the CDR3 is TGCGCCAGCAGCCAAGAACTAGCGCCCCAAGAGACCCAGTACTTC.

In its sample, this clonotype was seen many times. J is TRBJ2-1 and V is TRBV6-5; D is uncertain. Germline CDR1 is MNHEY and CDR2 is SVGAGI. This CDR3 contains 13 residues. Trimming stripped 0 bases from V and 9 bases from J, with 9 bases between. The CDR3 protein is CASSYSGIGEQFF. As DNA, the CDR3 is TGTGCCAGCAGTTACTCAGGGATCGGTGAGCAGTTCTTC.

Regarding this clonotype: A much larger clone is a single base away; this may be a read error. The chain has TRBV29-1 and TRBJ2-7, with D unresolved. The CDR3 has 11 amino acids. Germline lookup yields CDR1 SQVTM and CDR2 ANQGSEA. Trimming removed 3 bases at V and 7 bases at J, with 10 bases between. CDR3 residues: CSVEPPSEQYF. Here the CDR3 DNA reads TGCAGCGTTGAGCCCCCGAGTGAGCAGTACTTC.

The chain recombines TRBV4-2 with TRBJ1-2; maybe TRBD1 (5 bases). Germline CDR1 reads LGHNA; CDR2 reads YNFKEQ. The CDR3 runs 15 residues. The V and J ends lost 0 bases and 3 bases respectively, with 11 bases between them. Written as DNA, the CDR3 is TGTGCCAGCAGCCAAGATAACAGGCGCGACTATGGCTACACCTTC. Protein product: CASSQDNRRDYGYTF.

This clonotype was found many times. This chain uses TRBV2 with TRBJ1-2; 10 nucleotides agree with TRBD1. The CDR3 length is 11 residues. V lost 10 bases, J lost 7 bases, and 3 bases stayed unmatched. Germline CDR1 and CDR2: SNHLY and FYNNEI. The chain's CDR3 is CAKTGGFGYTF. The CDR3 nucleotides read TGTGCCAAGACAGGGGGCTTTGGCTACACCTTC.

This clonotype has a handful of counts. The chain combines TRBV20-1 with TRBJ1-2; no firm D call. V lost 3 bases and J 7 bases, leaving 9 bases between the germline ends. The CDR3 has 11 residues. Germline assignment: CDR1 DFQATT and CDR2 SNEGSKA (reference sequence). The DNA for the CDR3 is TGCAGTGCTAGGGTAGGACCTGGCTACACCTTC. Encoded protein: CSARVGPGYTF.

About this clonotype: Being one base from a much bigger clone, this may be a read error. J is TRBJ2-5 and V is TRBV2, with a weak D call TRBD1 (6 bases). The last part of the DNA fits TRBJ2-7 better; the J call may be wrong. CDR3 length equals 14 residues. In germline, CDR1 is SNHLY, CDR2 FYNNEI. In nucleotides, the CDR3 is TGTGCCAGCAGTGCCTCGGACAGATCCTACGAGCAGTACTTC. Residues: CASSASDRSYEQYF.

This clonotype was detected many times. The rearrangement joins TRBV10-3 to TRBJ1-1, with a tentative D call TRBD1 (5 bases). The CDR3 has 13 amino acids. V was pared by 9 bases and J by 8 bases, with 19 bases between. Germline CDR1 is ENHRY and CDR2 is SYGVKD. CDR3 amino acids: CAITNGRDAEAFF. In DNA, the CDR3 is TGTGCCATTACAAACGGGCGGGACGCGGAAGCTTTCTTT.

The chain links TRBV29-1 to TRBJ1-2; 7 nucleotides line up with TRBD1. Per germline, CDR1 SQVTM and CDR2 ANQGSEA. V gave up 5 bases and J gave up 2 bases; unmatched junction bases: 8. The CDR3 contains 14 residues. CDR3 nucleotides: TGCAGCGTTCATAGGGCAGGGGGGAACTATGGCTACACCTTC. It encodes CSVHRAGGNYGYTF.

The genes are TRBV6-5 and TRBJ2-1, with 14 nucleotides matching TRBD2. CDR1 and CDR2 from the germline V gene are MNHEY and SVGAGI. The CDR3 length is 15 residues. After removal of 6 bases from V and 8 bases from J, the junction contained 6 bases not matched to a gene. CDR3 nucleotides: TGTGCCAGCAGACGGGGGACTAGCGGGAGCTATGAGCAGTTCTTC. It encodes CASRRGTSGSYEQFF.

As concerns this clonotype: A single base separates this from a much larger clone, so it may be a read error. V usage is TRBV27 and J usage is TRBJ2-1, with D perhaps TRBD1 or TRBD2 (5 bases each). Germline CDR1 is MNHEY and CDR2 is SMNVEV (reference sequence). The CDR3 is 18 amino acids. Trimming took 8 bases from V and 10 from J, leaving 33 bases between them. The CDR3 protein is CASAKALVGGEGSYEQFF. The CDR3 DNA follows: TGTGCCAGCGCGAAGGCCTTAGTTGGGGGAGAAGGCTCCTACGAGCAGTTCTTC.

The chain is built from TRBV20-1 and TRBJ2-5; 7 nucleotides agree with TRBD2. Per germline, CDR1 DFQATT and CDR2 SNEGSKA (reference sequence). Trimming took 1 base from V and 5 from J; bases not matched to a gene: 10. The CDR3 is 15 residues long. CDR3 protein: CSARVRLAAGETQYF. The CDR3 DNA reads TGCAGTGCTAGAGTTCGCCTAGCGGCGGGGGAGACCCAGTACTTC.

As to this clonotype: A clone one base away is much larger, so this may be a read error. The rearrangement links TRBV7-2 to TRBJ2-3; 7 bases fit TRBD1. The J segment lost 2 bases and the V segment lost 5 bases, leaving 10 bases of the junction unmatched. Germline V lookup: CDR1 SGHTA, CDR2 FQGNSA. This CDR3 spans 16 amino acids. The CDR3 DNA reads as TGTGCCAGCAGCATTCCCGGGACAGCGTCCACAGATACGCAGTATTTT. Translating gives CASSIPGTASTDTQYF.

This clonotype occurred many times. The chain links TRBV12-3 or TRBV12-4 to TRBJ1-2; weak D call: TRBD1 (6 bases). The CDR3 is 12 residues long. The V end lost 6 bases, the J end lost 5 bases, and 10 bases lay between the germline ends. The CDR3, as DNA: TGTGCCAGCAGCTTACAGGGTTATGGCTACACCTTC. Protein product: CASSLQGYGYTF.